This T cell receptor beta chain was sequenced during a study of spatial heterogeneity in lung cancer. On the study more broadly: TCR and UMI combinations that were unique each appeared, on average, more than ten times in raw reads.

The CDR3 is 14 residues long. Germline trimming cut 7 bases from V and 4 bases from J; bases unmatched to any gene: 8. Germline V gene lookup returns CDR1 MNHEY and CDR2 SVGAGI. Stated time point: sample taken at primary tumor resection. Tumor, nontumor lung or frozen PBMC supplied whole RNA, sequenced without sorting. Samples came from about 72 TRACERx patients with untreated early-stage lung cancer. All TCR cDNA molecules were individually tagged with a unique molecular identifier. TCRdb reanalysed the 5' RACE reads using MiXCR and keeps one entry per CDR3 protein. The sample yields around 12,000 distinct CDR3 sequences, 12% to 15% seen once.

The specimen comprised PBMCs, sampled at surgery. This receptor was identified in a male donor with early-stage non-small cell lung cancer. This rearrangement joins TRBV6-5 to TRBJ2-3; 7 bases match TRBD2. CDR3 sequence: CASKGEGRADTQYF. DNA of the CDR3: TGTGCCAGCAAAGGGGAGGGTCGAGCAGATACGCAGTATTTT.